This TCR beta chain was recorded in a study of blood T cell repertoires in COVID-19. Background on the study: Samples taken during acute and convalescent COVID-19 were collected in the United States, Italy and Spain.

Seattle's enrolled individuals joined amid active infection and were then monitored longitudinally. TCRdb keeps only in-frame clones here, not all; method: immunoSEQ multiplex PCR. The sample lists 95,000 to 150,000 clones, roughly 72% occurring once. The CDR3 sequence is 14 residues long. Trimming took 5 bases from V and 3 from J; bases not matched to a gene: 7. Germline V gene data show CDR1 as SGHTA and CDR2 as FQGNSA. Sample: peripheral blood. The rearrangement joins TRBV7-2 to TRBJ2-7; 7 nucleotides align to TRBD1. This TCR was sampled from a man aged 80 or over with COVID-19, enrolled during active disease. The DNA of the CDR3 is TGTGCCAGCAGCGATCTGACAGGGTTCTACGAGCAGTACTTC. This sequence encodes CASSDLTGFYEQYF.